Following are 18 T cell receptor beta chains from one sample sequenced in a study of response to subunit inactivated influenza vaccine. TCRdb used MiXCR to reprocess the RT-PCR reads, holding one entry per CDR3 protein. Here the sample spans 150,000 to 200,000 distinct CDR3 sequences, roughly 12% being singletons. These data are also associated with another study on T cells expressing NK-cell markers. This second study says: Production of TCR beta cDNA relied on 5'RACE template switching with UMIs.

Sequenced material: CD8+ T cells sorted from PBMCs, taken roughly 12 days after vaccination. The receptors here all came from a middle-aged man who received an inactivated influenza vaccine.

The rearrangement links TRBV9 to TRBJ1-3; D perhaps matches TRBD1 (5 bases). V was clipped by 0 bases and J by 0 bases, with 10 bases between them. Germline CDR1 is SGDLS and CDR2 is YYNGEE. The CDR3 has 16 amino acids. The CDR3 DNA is TGTGCCAGCAGCGTAGCTCAGGGCTACTCTGGAAACACCATATATTTT. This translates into CASSVAQGYSGNTIYF. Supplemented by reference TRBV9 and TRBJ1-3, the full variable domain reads DSGVTQTPKHLITATGQRVTLRCSPRSGDLSVYWYQQSLDQGLQFLIQYYNGEERAKGNILERFSAQQFPDLHSELNLSSLELGDSALYFCASSVAQGYSGNTIYFGEGSWLTVV.

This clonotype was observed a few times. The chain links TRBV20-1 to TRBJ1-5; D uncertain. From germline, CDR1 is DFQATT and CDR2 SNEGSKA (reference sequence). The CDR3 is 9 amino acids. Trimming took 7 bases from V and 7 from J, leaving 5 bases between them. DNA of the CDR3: TGCAGTGTGGGCCAGCCCCAGCATTTT. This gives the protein CSVGQPQHF.

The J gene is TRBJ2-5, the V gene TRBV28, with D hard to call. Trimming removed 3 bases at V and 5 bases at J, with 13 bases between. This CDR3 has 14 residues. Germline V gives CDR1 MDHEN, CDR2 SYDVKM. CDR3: CASSFYVGRETQYF. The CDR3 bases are TGTGCCAGCAGTTTTTATGTGGGCAGGGAGACCCAGTACTTC.

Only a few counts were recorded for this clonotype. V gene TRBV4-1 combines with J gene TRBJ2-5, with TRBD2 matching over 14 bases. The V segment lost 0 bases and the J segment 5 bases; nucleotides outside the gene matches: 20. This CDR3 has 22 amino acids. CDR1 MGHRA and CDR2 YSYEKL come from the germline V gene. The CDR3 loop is CASSQDRGPGLAGDYLVETQYF. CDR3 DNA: TGCGCCAGCAGCCAAGATAGGGGACCGGGACTAGCGGGGGACTACCTTGTCGAGACCCAGTACTTC.

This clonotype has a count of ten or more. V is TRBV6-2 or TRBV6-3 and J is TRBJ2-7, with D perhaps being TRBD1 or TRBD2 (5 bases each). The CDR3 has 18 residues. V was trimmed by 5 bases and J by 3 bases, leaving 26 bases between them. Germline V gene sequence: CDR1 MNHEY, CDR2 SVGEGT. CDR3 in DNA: TGTGCCAGCAGTGACCCCAGCGAGGGGCCCGCCGCCTTCTACGAGCAGTACTTC. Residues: CASSDPSEGPAAFYEQYF.

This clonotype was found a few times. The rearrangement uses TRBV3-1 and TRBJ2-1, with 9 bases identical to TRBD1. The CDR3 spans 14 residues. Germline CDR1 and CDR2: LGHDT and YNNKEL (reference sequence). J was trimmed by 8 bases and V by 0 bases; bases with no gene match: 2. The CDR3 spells CASSQEQGAHEQFF. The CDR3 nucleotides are TGTGCCAGCAGCCAAGAACAGGGGGCACATGAGCAGTTCTTC.

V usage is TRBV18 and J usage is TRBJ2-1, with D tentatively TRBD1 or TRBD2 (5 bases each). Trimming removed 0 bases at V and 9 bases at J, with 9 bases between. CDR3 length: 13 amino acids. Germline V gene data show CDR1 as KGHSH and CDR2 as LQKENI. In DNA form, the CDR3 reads TGTGCCAGCTCACCACCGCGAGGGACTGAGCAGTTCTTC. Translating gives CASSPPRGTEQFF.

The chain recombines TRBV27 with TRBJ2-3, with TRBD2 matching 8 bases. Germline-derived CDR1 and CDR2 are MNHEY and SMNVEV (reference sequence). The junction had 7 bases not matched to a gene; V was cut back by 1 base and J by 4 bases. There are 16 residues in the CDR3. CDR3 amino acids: CASSLYPSGWSDTQYF. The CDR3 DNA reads TGTGCCAGCAGTTTATACCCTAGCGGGTGGTCAGATACGCAGTATTTT.

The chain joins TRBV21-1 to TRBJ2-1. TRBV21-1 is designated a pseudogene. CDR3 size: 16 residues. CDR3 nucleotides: TGTGCCAGCACCAAAGGGATTAAGGAGACCTACAATGAGCAGTTCTTC. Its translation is CASTKGIKETYNEQFF.

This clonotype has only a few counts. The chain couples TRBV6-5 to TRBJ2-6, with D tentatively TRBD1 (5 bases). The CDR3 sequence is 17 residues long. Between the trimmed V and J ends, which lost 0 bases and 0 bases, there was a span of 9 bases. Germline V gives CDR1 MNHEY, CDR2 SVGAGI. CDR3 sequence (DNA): TGTGCCAGCAGTTACTCGTCAGGGCACTCTGGGGCCAACGTCCTGACTTTC. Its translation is CASSYSSGHSGANVLTF.

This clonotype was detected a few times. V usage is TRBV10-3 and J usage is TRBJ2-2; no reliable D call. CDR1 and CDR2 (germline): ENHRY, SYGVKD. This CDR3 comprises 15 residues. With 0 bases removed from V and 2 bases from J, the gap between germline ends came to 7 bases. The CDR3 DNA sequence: TGTGCCATCAGTGAGTCGGCACGAAACACCGGGGAGCTGTTTTTT. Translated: CAISESARNTGELFF.

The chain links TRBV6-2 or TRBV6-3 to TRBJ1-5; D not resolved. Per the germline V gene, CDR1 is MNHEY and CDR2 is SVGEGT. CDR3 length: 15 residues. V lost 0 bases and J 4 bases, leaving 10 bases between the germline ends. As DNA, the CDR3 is TGTGCCAGCAGTTACTCGCCCTCCTTAAATCAGCCCCAGCATTTT. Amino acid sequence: CASSYSPSLNQPQHF.

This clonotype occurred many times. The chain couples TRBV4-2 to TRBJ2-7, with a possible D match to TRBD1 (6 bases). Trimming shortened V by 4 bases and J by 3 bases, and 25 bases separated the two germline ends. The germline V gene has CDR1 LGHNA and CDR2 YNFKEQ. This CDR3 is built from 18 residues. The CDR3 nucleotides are TGTGCCAGCAGCCCCATCGGCCAACAGGGAATACTCGTCTACGAGCAGTACTTC. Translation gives CASSPIGQQGILVYEQYF.

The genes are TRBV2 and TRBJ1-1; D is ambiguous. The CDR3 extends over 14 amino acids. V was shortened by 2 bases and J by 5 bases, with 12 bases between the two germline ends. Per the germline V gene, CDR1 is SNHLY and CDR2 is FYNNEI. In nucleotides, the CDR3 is TGTGCCAGCAGTGAAACCCAACCTGGGACTGAAGCTTTCTTT. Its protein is CASSETQPGTEAFF.

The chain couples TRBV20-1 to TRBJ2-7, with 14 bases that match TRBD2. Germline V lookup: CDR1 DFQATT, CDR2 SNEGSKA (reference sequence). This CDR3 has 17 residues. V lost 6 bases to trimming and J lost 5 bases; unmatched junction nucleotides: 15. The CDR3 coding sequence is TGCAGTGCATGGGACACTTTGGGACTAGCGGGAGTGAACGAGCAGTACTTC. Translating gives CSAWDTLGLAGVNEQYF.

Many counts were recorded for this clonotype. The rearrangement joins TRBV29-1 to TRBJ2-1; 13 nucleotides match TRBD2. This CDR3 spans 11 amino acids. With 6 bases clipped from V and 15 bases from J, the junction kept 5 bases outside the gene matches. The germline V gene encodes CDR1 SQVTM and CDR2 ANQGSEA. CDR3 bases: TGCAGCGTGGGACTAGCGGGATTCCGGTTCTTC. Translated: CSVGLAGFRFF.

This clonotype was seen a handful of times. This CDR3 reads CATSRVSRKETQYF. The CDR3 coding sequence is TGTGCCACCAGCAGAGTGTCCAGAAAAGAGACCCAGTACTTC. The chain joins TRBV15 to TRBJ2-5; D unresolved. Trimming removed 1 base from V and 3 bases from J, with 9 bases in between. CDR1 and CDR2 (germline): LNHNV, YYDKDF (reference sequence). The CDR3 extends over 14 amino acids.

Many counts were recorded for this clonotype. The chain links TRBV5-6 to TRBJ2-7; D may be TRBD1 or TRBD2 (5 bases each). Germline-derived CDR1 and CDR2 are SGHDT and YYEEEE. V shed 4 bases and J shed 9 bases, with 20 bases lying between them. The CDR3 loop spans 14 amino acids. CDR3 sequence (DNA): TGTGCCAGCAGCCCCCGGGACGCGGCTTTTGGGCAGTACTTC. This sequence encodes CASSPRDAAFGQYF.